This T cell receptor (beta chain) comes out of a study of T cells in women clearing cervical HPV infection. The length of the CDR3 is 15 residues. Trimming cost V 5 bases and J 0 bases, with 11 bases left between them. With regard to this clone: The CDR3 end falls 3 residues outside the read, so it is completed with the germline J gene.

TCRdb's copy holds only in-frame clones and misses some; the assay was immunoSEQ multiplex PCR. The table lists about 39,000 clones, with less than 8% in the top ten. This receptor was taken from a woman between 18 and 69 years old with a cervical HPV16 infection that either progressed to CIN3+ or cleared (not recorded which). The chain joins TRBV12-3 or TRBV12-4 to TRBJ2-1; D unresolved. The sequenced material came from blood buffy coat. CDR3 protein: CASSRSRNSYNEQFF. CDR3 DNA, as far as it was read: TGTGCCAGCAGTCGTAGCCGTAACTCCTACAATGAG.